What follows are 23 T cell receptor beta chains derived from one specimen sequenced in a study of shared clonotypes between healthy human individuals (dated by TCRdb to about 2020). Receptor libraries were prepared by the immunoSEQ multiplex PCR assay. What TCRdb holds here is the immuneACCESS table cut down to in-frame rearrangements. Part of the clones is not present; checked against another copy, under half of the missing clones reflect an unresolved V gene, and the others are unexplained. The sample table records about 2.3 million clones; under 95% of these occur just once. In total, the top ten clones hold 0.37% of the sample. Material: naive CD4+ T cells from PBMCs. This sample's cell subset or site label indicates: CD45RA+ positively selected. The receptors stem from a man in his late teens or twenties in good health. Some clones in this sample may be carry-over from other donors' samples.

V is TRBV2 and J is TRBJ1-6; 7 bases fit TRBD1. The CDR3 totals 14 residues. The germline gives CDR1 SNHLY, CDR2 FYNNEI. V dropped 6 bases and J dropped 10; count of bases not matched to a gene: 9. CDR3 nucleotide sequence: TGTGCCAGCAGGGAGGGAGGGGGCCGATCACCCCTCCACTTT. This encodes CASREGGGRSPLHF.

The chain employs TRBV10-2 and TRBJ2-2; 9 bases are shared with TRBD2. Per the germline V gene, CDR1 is WSHSY and CDR2 is SAAADI. The length of the CDR3 is 19 residues. Trimming cost V 8 bases and J 1 base; bases outside gene matches: 17. The CDR3 sequence is CASRLPGLAGARNTGELFF. In DNA, the CDR3 is TGCGCCAGCCGTCTACCGGGACTAGCAGGGGCCCGGAACACCGGGGAGCTGTTTTTT.

The V call is TRBV4-1, the J call TRBJ1-3; no definite D call. Germline loops: CDR1 MGHRA, CDR2 YSYEKL. The CDR3 runs to 14 residues. V gave up 4 bases and J gave up 3 bases, with 10 bases separating them. CDR3 loop: CASSRDDVGNTIYF. The CDR3 bases are TGCGCCAGCAGCCGAGACGATGTTGGAAACACCATATATTTT.

This clone has just one count. This rearrangement joins TRBV30 to TRBJ2-1, with D unclear. The V end was cut by 2 bases, the J end by 10 bases, with 15 bases between. Germline-derived CDR1 and CDR2 are GTSNPN and SVGIG (reference sequence). The CDR3 runs to 13 residues. The CDR3 is CAWSPGLGQEQFF. DNA of the CDR3: TGTGCCTGGAGTCCCGGCCTAGGTCAGGAGCAGTTCTTC.

Remarks on this clone: Other nucleotide sequences from this sample produce the same CDR3. The V gene is TRBV5-4, the J gene TRBJ2-7; D assignment may be TRBD1 or TRBD2 (6 bases each). Germline V gene data show CDR1 as SGHNT and CDR2 as YYREEE (reference sequence). Trimming removed 4 bases at V and 0 bases at J, with 11 bases between. CDR3 length: 14 residues. The CDR3 bases are TGTGCCAGCAGCCCGGGGGACATCTCCTACGAGCAGTACTTC. Amino acid sequence: CASSPGDISYEQYF. The full variable domain, its missing parts supplied by reference TRBV5-4 and TRBJ2-7, is ETGVTQSPTHLIKTRGQQVTLRCSSQSGHNTVSWYQQALGQGPQFIFQYYREEENGRGNFPPRFSGLQFPNYSSELNVNALELDDSALYLCASSPGDISYEQYFGPGTRLTVT.

The rearrangement uses TRBV23-1 and TRBJ1-5; D gene ambiguous. TRBV23-1 is assigned to the ORF class and has an uncertain function. Trimming shortened V by 6 bases and J by 3 bases, and 18 bases separated the two germline ends. The CDR3 is 16 amino acids. The CDR3 nucleotides read TGCGCCAGCAGCTCCTATACTGCCGGGAACAATCAGCCCCAGCATTTT. Amino acids: CASSSYTAGNNQPQHF.

The chain links TRBV5-5 to TRBJ2-7; 13 positions agree with TRBD2. V was clipped by 4 bases and J by 0 bases; unmatched bases: 7. This CDR3 is built from 17 residues. The V gene's germline CDR1 is SGHKS and CDR2 YYEKEE (reference sequence). In DNA, the CDR3 is TGTGCCAGCAGCCTTGGACTAGCGGGAGCGTTCTCCTACGAGCAGTACTTC. Encoded protein: CASSLGLAGAFSYEQYF.

This sequence joins TRBV6-5 and TRBJ1-5; the D gene is possibly TRBD1 (5 bases). The CDR3 is made up of 13 amino acids. Germline CDR1 reads MNHEY; CDR2 reads SVGAGI. V was cut by 11 bases and J by 0 bases, with 11 bases left in between. Here the CDR3 reads CASGDGSNQPQHF. In DNA form, the CDR3 reads TGTGCCTCCGGGGACGGTAGCAATCAGCCCCAGCATTTT.

The chain combines TRBV7-3 with TRBJ2-2; the D is unclear. The ends were cut back, 6 bases at V and 9 bases at J, with 14 bases in the middle. Germline CDR1 SGHTA, CDR2 FQGTGA. The CDR3 extends over 13 amino acids. This CDR3 is CASRELGVRELFF. For the CDR3, the DNA is TGTGCCAGCAGAGAACTTGGGGTTAGGGAGCTGTTTTTT.

This clone was observed a single time. V gene TRBV29-1 combines with J gene TRBJ2-7; D perhaps matches TRBD1 (5 bases). The CDR3 length is 12 residues. Trimming removed 4 bases at V and 6 bases at J, with 13 bases between. CDR1 is SQVTM and CDR2 is ANQGSEA in the germline V gene. This CDR3 reads CSVAQVLGEQYF. The CDR3 nucleotides read TGCAGCGTTGCACAGGTTTTAGGCGAGCAGTACTTC.

The gene calls are TRBV5-1 and TRBJ1-5, with D perhaps matching TRBD1 (6 bases). V was shortened by 4 bases and J by 7 bases, with 21 bases between the two germline ends. Germline CDR1 is SGHRS and CDR2 is YFSETQ. The CDR3 is 16 amino acids. The CDR3 region has the DNA TGCGCCAGCAGCACAGCCCCACAGGGAGCGGGGCAGCCCCAGCATTTT. Amino acids: CASSTAPQGAGQPQHF.

This rearrangement joins TRBV7-2 to TRBJ2-7; tentative D call: TRBD2 (5 bases). The V and J ends lost 2 bases and 0 bases respectively, with 8 bases between them. The CDR3 loop spans 14 amino acids. The V gene's germline CDR1 is SGHTA and CDR2 FQGNSA. CDR3 protein: CASSLNGNSYEQYF. The CDR3 DNA reads as TGTGCCAGCAGCTTAAACGGGAACTCCTACGAGCAGTACTTC.

The chain is built from TRBV5-5 and TRBJ1-3; no clear D. CDR1 and CDR2 from the germline V gene are SGHKS and YYEKEE (reference sequence). V was clipped by 4 bases and J by 0 bases, with 8 bases between them. The CDR3 sequence is 14 residues long. CDR3 in amino acids: CASSVSGSGNTIYF. The DNA for the CDR3 is TGTGCCAGCAGCGTTAGTGGCTCTGGAAACACCATATATTTT.

V usage is TRBV13 and J usage is TRBJ2-5; the D is unclear. The CDR3 covers 13 residues. V lost 5 bases, J lost 3 bases, and 10 bases lay in between. The germline V gene has CDR1 PRHDT and CDR2 FYEKMQ (reference sequence). The CDR3 loop reads CASSPRPKETQYF. Written as DNA, the CDR3 is TGTGCCAGCAGCCCCCGGCCTAAAGAGACCCAGTACTTC.

The gene calls are TRBV5-1 and TRBJ1-4, with no clear D. The CDR3 runs 14 residues. CDR1 is SGHRS and CDR2 is YFSETQ in the germline V gene. With 6 bases removed from V and 5 bases from J, the gap between germline ends came to 14 bases. The CDR3 sequence is CASKNTAQNEKLFF. CDR3 in DNA: TGCGCCAGCAAAAACACAGCACAGAATGAAAAACTGTTTTTT.

This clone was observed a single time. The identical CDR3 is also encoded by other nucleotide sequences in the sample. This chain links TRBV11-2 with TRBJ2-2; D is unclear. The germline CDR1 and CDR2 sequences are SGHAT and FQNNGV. CDR3 length equals 12 residues. V was shortened by 3 bases and J by 8 bases, with 7 bases between the two germline ends. The CDR3: CASSLVFGELFF. CDR3 bases: TGTGCCAGCAGCTTGGTTTTTGGGGAGCTGTTTTTT.

This clone came up once. The J gene is TRBJ2-3, the V gene TRBV5-1; D uncertain. Trimming shortened V by 4 bases and J by 0 bases, and 12 bases separated the two germline ends. The CDR3 spans 15 residues. Germline V gene lookup returns CDR1 SGHRS and CDR2 YFSETQ. This CDR3 is CASSPAGDSTDTQYF. The DNA for the CDR3 is TGCGCCAGCAGCCCGGCCGGAGATAGCACAGATACGCAGTATTTT.

This chain connects TRBV9 to TRBJ2-2; D unresolved. CDR3 length: 16 amino acids. The V end lost 3 bases, the J end lost 4 bases, and 16 bases lay between the germline ends. Germline V gives CDR1 SGDLS, CDR2 YYNGEE. CDR3 amino acids: CASSAQGESVTGELFF. Written as DNA, the CDR3 is TGTGCCAGCAGCGCCCAAGGAGAATCGGTCACCGGGGAGCTGTTTTTT.

This clone has a single count. The V and J genes are TRBV21-1 and TRBJ2-7; the table's D call TRBD2 went unverified against the DNA. TRBV21-1 has pseudogene status. The CDR3 is 14 amino acids. The chain's CDR3 is CASSPREGACEQYF. The CDR3 bases are TGTGCCAGCAGCCCCCGGGAGGGGGCTTGCGAGCAGTACTTC.

Notes on this clone: The same CDR3 is also encoded by other DNA sequences in this sample. This sequence joins TRBV7-9 and TRBJ2-2; D is ambiguous. The CDR3 covers 14 residues. Trimming pared 1 base from V and 1 base from J, leaving 4 bases between. The germline V gene encodes CDR1 SEHNR and CDR2 FQNEAQ (reference sequence). The DNA of the CDR3 is TGTGCCAGCAGCTTAGTCAGGAACACCGGGGAGCTGTTTTTT. Translation gives CASSLVRNTGELFF.

In the case of this clone: Other DNA sequences within the sample encode an identical CDR3. CDR3 sequence (DNA): TGTGCCAGCAGCTTTTCCGGGGGCACAGATACGCAGTATTTT. This codes for CASSFSGGTDTQYF. The rearrangement links TRBV7-9 to TRBJ2-3; perhaps TRBD2 as D (5 bases). V gave up 3 bases and J gave up 1 base, with 8 bases separating them. Germline CDR1 SEHNR, CDR2 FQNEAQ (reference sequence). The CDR3 loop spans 14 amino acids.

The chain employs TRBV30 and TRBJ1-5; tentative D call: TRBD1 (5 bases). V lost 5 bases and J 3 bases, leaving 11 bases between the germline ends. CDR1 GTSNPN and CDR2 SVGIG come from the germline V gene (reference sequence). The CDR3 loop spans 13 amino acids. The CDR3 region is CAWDQGSNQPQHF. The CDR3 nucleotides are TGTGCCTGGGACCAGGGTTCCAATCAGCCCCAGCATTTT.

This rearrangement joins TRBV5-4 to TRBJ2-5, with D perhaps matching TRBD1 (6 bases). This CDR3 is 13 amino acids long. Trimming shortened V by 1 base and J by 5 bases, and 9 bases separated the two germline ends. Germline V lookup: CDR1 SGHNT, CDR2 YYREEE (reference sequence). The CDR3 sequence: CASSLNRVETQYF. DNA of the CDR3: TGTGCCAGCAGCTTGAACAGGGTGGAGACCCAGTACTTC.